This T cell receptor beta chain is from a study of T-cell reconstitution after alpha-beta-depleted transplantation in children. This clonotype has ten or more counts. Unique molecular identifiers featured in how the TCRbeta library was prepared. MiXCR was run by TCRdb on the PCR reads, yielding one entry per CDR3 protein. The repertoire has 200,000 to 250,000 distinct CDR3 sequences, roughly a tenth of them found once; the top ten carry over 5.5%. With V trimmed by 3 bases and J by 2 bases, 3 bases remained unmatched. Per germline, CDR1 SGHDT and CDR2 YYEEEE. The CDR3 is made up of 15 amino acids. The sequencing here drew on PBMCs from the stem cell graft donor, taken from the stem cell graft. J is TRBJ2-1 and V is TRBV5-6, with 9 bases that match TRBD1. The TCR was taken from a human donor who donated a stem cell graft to a child with acute lymphoblastic leukemia. The CDR3 nucleotides read TGTGCCAGCAGCTGGGGACAGGGAACCTACAATGAGCAGTTCTTC. This codes for CASSWGQGTYNEQFF.